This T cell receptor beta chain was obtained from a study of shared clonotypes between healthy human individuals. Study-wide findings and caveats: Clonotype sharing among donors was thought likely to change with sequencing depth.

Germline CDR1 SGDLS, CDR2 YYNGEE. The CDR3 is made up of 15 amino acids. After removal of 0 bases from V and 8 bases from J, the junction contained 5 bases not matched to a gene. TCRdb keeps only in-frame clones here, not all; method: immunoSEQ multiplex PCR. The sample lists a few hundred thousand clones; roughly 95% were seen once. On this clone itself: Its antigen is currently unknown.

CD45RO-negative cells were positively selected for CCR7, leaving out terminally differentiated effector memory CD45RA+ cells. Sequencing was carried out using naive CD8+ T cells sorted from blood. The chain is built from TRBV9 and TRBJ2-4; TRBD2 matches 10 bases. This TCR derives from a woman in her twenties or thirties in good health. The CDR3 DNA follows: TGTGCCAGCAGCGTAGCGGGGCTAGCGGGAGACATTCAGTACTTC. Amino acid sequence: CASSVAGLAGDIQYF.